Sequencing of this T cell receptor (beta chain) was carried out in a study of radiotherapy plus CTLA-4 blockade in lung cancer. TCRdb's table, derived via immunoSEQ multiplex PCR, lists solely in-frame clones and lacks some. The table records tens of thousands of clones, around 78% of them present only once. General observations from the study: Response, reportedly, was best predicted by interferon-beta along with early blood T cell clone dynamics. After treatment with radiotherapy plus ipilimumab, TCR clones that came from the tumor expanded in blood.

CTLA-4 blockade with ipilimumab, together with focal radiation, was given to patients with chemo-refractory metastatic non-small-cell lung cancer. A note on this clone: Its specificity is not known.

V was pared by 5 bases and J by 9 bases, with 14 bases between. The germline CDR1 and CDR2 sequences are SSHAT and FNYEAQ (reference sequence). The CDR3 is made up of 13 amino acids. Sequenced here: peripheral blood, sampled from a patient treated with radiotherapy plus ipilimumab. This rearrangement joins TRBV7-7 to TRBJ1-5, with D possibly matching TRBD1 (6 bases). The TCR sequence derives from a human donor with non-small cell lung cancer who had a partial response to radiotherapy plus ipilimumab. Some clones in this sample may be carry-over from other donors' samples. This CDR3 is CASSRDIQSPQHF. The CDR3 nucleotides read TGTGCCAGCAGCCGGGACATCCAATCGCCCCAGCATTTT.